The entry below gives a single TCR beta chain sequence along with its context. Its antigen is unknown. Measured with immunoSEQ multiplex PCR; TCRdb has only the in-frame clones, and not every one. Of 14,000 or so clones in the sample, around 79% were seen once. This sample stems from a study of vaccination effects on CD4 cells after COVID-19. CDR3 size: 15 residues. Per germline, CDR1 MNHEY and CDR2 SVGEGT. V lost 1 base, J lost 8 bases, and 6 bases stayed unmatched. Sequencing in the ViraFEST assay came after antigen-specific CD4+ T cells had been expanded with viral peptide pools, which were used to stimulate PBMC. When roughly eleven days of culture had elapsed, CD4+ T cells were isolated. Documented for the person is a PCR-confirmed SARS-CoV-2 infection occurring between March and December 2020. Two doses of either BNT162b2 or mRNA-1273 were given to each participant.

This receptor was identified in a human donor who had a prior SARS-CoV-2 infection. The chain joins TRBV6-2 or TRBV6-3 to TRBJ2-1; 9 bases agree with TRBD2. The sequencing used CD4+ T cells from PBMCs cultured with HCoV-NL63 spike peptides, collected after COVID-19 vaccination. The CDR3 here is CASSYLPSGNDEQFF. CDR3 nucleotide sequence: TGTGCCAGCAGTTACTTGCCTAGCGGGAACGATGAGCAGTTCTTC.